This is a list of T cell receptor beta chains from one sample in a study of T cell responses to AZD1222 COVID-19 vaccine. The table came from immunoSEQ multiplex PCR; TCRdb's copy has only in-frame clones and leaves some out. Here the sample spans 100,000 to 150,000 clones, more than 85% being singletons. This material consisted of peripheral blood, taken on day 0 of AZD1222 vaccination. These receptors came from an adult in good health. Both conserved end residues are trimmed from each CDR3. Part of the rows lack a size; the others show once, few, many or a class for expanded clones.

ASSVAVGVRYGYT | TRBJ1-2 | - | TRBV9
AWSGSHQPQH | TRBJ1-5 | once | TRBV30
ASSPSGNRAYEQY | TRBJ2-7 | - | TRBV19
ASSPSGGPQETQY | TRBJ2-5 | - | TRBV18
ASSQDEVQWDTIY | TRBJ1-3 | - | TRBV3-1/TRBV3-2
ASSVVGGDLSGANVLT | TRBJ2-6 | - | TRBV9
ASSQVTGSPYEQY | TRBJ2-7 | - | TRBV3-1/TRBV3-2
ASSLGGNTEAF | TRBJ1-1 | - | TRBV12-3/TRBV12-4
ASSPQPLSGNTIY | TRBJ1-3 | - | TRBV27
ASSAYTGELF | TRBJ2-2 | once | TRBV7-2
ASRKTGSYEQY | TRBJ2-7 | - | TRBV13
SARSPYEQY | TRBJ2-7 | - | TRBV20-1
ASSLGRTSGVKETQY | TRBJ2-5 | - | TRBV11-3